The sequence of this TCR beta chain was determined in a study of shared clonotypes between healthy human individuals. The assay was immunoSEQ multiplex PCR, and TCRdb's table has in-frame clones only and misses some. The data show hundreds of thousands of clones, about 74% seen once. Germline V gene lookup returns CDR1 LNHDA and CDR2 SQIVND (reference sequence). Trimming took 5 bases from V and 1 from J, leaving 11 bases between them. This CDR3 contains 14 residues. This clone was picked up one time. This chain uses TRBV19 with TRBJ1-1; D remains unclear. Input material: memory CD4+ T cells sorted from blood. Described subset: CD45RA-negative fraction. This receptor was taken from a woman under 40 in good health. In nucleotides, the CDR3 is TGTGCCAGTAGTGGCATCACAGAGAACACTGAAGCTTTCTTT. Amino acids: CASSGITENTEAFF.